A single sample gave rise to the 4 T cell receptor beta chains below, sequenced in a study of cytomegalovirus exposure and HLA in healthy donors. PCR amplification relied on 60 Vbeta primers (plus 13 Jbeta primers). Assay used: immunoSEQ multiplex PCR; TCRdb lists only in-frame clones, some missing. The repertoire has some 220,000 clones, around 78% of them found once; the top ten carry less than 0.6%. The sample was PBMCs. These receptors were taken from a boy between 10 and 17 years old in good health and CMV-seronegative.

With respect to this clone: Sequence at one end of the junction differs from germline and may be a read error. The chain joins TRBV7-9 to TRBJ1-2; 8 nucleotides agree with TRBD1. Germline values: CDR1 SEHNR, CDR2 FQNEAQ (reference sequence). The CDR3 totals 14 residues. Here the CDR3 reads CSSTPRTGNFGYTF. CDR3 in DNA: TGTTCCAGCACGCCCAGGACAGGGAATTTTGGCTACACCTTC.

The CDR3, as DNA: TGTGCCAGCAGCCACAGGGACACCTTGAACACTGAAGCTTTCTTT. Its protein product is CASSHRDTLNTEAFF. The chain combines TRBV7-9 with TRBJ1-1, with a tentative D call TRBD1 (6 bases). The CDR3 is 15 amino acids. From germline, CDR1 is SEHNR and CDR2 FQNEAQ (reference sequence). Trimming pared 5 bases from V and 0 bases from J, leaving 13 bases between.

J is TRBJ2-3 and V is TRBV6-5; D is unresolved. The length of the CDR3 is 13 residues. Trimming pared 8 bases from V and 1 base from J, leaving 10 bases between. Looked up from germline, CDR1 is MNHEY and CDR2 is SVGAGI. The CDR3 sequence is CASGLIRTDTQYF. The CDR3 DNA is TGTGCCAGCGGCCTGATACGCACAGATACGCAGTATTTT.

The chain couples TRBV7-3 to TRBJ2-2; D is possibly TRBD1 (5 bases). Germline CDR1 and CDR2: SGHTA and FQGTGA. V shed 0 bases and J shed 8 bases, with 7 bases lying between them. This CDR3 region has 13 residues. The CDR3 region is CASSLTREGELFF. CDR3 sequence (DNA): TGTGCCAGCAGCTTAACCAGGGAAGGGGAGCTGTTTTTT.